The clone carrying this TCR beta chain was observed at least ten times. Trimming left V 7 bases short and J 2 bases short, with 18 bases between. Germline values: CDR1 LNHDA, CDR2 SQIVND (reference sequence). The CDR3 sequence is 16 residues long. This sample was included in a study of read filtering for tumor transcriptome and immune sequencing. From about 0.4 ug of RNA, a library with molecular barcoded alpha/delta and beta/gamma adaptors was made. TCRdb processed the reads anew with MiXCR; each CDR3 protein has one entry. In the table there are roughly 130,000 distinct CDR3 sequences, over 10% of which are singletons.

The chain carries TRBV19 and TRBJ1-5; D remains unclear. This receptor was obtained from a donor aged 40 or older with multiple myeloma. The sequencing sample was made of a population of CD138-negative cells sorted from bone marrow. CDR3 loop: CASKQQQSLGNQPQHF. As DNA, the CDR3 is TGTGCCAGTAAACAGCAACAGAGTCTTGGCAATCAGCCCCAGCATTTT.